These 6 T cell receptor beta chains originate from one sample sequenced in a study of T cell responses to AZD1222 COVID-19 vaccine. Measured with immunoSEQ multiplex PCR; TCRdb has only the in-frame clones, and not every one. Of approximately 92,000 clones listed, approximately 91% are singletons. Here the sequenced sample was peripheral blood, taken on day 0 of AZD1222 vaccination. The receptors come from an adult in good health.

The chain combines TRBV5-1 with TRBJ2-7; maybe TRBD1 (5 bases). V was shortened by 3 bases and J by 5 bases, with 15 bases between the two germline ends. Germline CDR1 and CDR2: SGHRS and YFSETQ. The CDR3 has 14 residues. The CDR3 loop is CASSSIRQGDEQYF. The CDR3 DNA is TGCGCCAGCAGCTCCATCCGGCAGGGTGACGAGCAGTACTTC.

The J gene is TRBJ2-7, the V gene TRBV27; the D is unclear. The germline CDR1 and CDR2 sequences are MNHEY and SMNVEV (reference sequence). V was trimmed by 0 bases and J by 2 bases, leaving 11 bases between them. The CDR3 contains 15 residues. The CDR3 bases are TGTGCCAGCAGTTTATCCGGGCACCTTACCTACGAGCAGTACTTC. Translated, it gives CASSLSGHLTYEQYF.

The chain uses TRBV5-1 and TRBJ2-1; the D call may be TRBD1 or TRBD2 (6 bases each). Trimming left V 4 bases short and J 9 bases short, with 8 bases between. Germline CDR1 and CDR2: SGHRS and YFSETQ. This CDR3 has 11 amino acids. In DNA form, the CDR3 reads TGCGCCAGCAGCGGAGGGGGTGAGCAGTTCTTC. Protein sequence: CASSGGGEQFF.

The chain recombines TRBV5-1 with TRBJ2-1; 8 bases agree with TRBD1. Germline CDR1 is SGHRS and CDR2 is YFSETQ. This CDR3 has 15 amino acids. V lost 1 base, J lost 3 bases, and 3 bases stayed unmatched. This CDR3 reads CASSLPGGGYNEQFF. The DNA of the CDR3 is TGCGCCAGCAGCTTGCCAGGGGGCGGCTACAATGAGCAGTTCTTC.

V and J are TRBV9 and TRBJ1-1, with unresolved D. There are 10 residues in the CDR3. The germline gives CDR1 SGDLS, CDR2 YYNGEE. V was cut by 3 bases and J by 5 bases, with 2 bases left in between. The CDR3 reads CASSGTEAFF. In DNA, the CDR3 is TGTGCCAGCAGCGGGACTGAAGCTTTCTTT.

This clone was seen once. The V call is TRBV5-4, the J call TRBJ1-6; D gene ambiguous. The CDR3 contains 16 residues. The V gene's germline CDR1 is SGHNT and CDR2 YYREEE (reference sequence). Trimming stripped 3 bases from V and 6 bases from J, with 16 bases between. In DNA, the CDR3 is TGTGCCAGCAGCTCCCCGGGAAGTACGGGTAATTCACCCCTCCACTTT. This gives the protein CASSSPGSTGNSPLHF.